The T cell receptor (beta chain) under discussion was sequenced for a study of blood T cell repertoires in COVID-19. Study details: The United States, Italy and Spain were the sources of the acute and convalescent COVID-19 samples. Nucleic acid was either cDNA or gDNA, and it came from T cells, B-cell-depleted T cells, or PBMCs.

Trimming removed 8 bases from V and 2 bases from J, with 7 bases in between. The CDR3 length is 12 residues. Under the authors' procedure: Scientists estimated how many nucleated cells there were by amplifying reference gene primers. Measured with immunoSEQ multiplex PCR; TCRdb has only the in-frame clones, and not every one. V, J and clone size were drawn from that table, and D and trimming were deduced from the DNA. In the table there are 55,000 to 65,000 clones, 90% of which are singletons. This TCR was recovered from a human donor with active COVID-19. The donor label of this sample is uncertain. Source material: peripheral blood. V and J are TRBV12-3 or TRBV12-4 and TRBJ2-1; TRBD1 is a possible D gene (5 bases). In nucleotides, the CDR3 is TGTGCCAGCGGCAGGGCCTACAATGAGCAGTTCTTC. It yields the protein CASGRAYNEQFF.